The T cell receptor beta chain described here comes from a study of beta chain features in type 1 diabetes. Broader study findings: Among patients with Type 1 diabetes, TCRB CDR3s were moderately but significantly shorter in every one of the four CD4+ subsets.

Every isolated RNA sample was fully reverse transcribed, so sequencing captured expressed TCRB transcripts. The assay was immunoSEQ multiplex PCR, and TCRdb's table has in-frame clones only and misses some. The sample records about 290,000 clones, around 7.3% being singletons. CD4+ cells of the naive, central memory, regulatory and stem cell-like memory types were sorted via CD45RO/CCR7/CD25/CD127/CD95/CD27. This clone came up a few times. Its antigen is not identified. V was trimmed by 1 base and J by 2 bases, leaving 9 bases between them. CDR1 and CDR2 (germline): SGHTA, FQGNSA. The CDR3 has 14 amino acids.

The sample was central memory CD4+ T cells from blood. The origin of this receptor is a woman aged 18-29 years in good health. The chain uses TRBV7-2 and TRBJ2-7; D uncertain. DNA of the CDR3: TGTGCCAGCAGCTTAGATAGGGCCACCTACGAGCAGTACTTC. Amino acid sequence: CASSLDRATYEQYF. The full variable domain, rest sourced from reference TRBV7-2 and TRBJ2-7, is GAGVSQSPSNKVTEKGKDVELRCDPISGHTALYWYRQSLGQGLEFLIYFQGNSAPDKSGLPSDRFSAERTGGSVSTLTIQRTQQEDSAVYLCASSLDRATYEQYFGPGTRLTVT.